The text below deals with one T cell receptor (beta chain). The antigen is undetermined. This sample is part of a study of T cell repertoires in cytomegalovirus infection. About the study: The study used recently identified HLA-C-restricted and well-studied HLA-B-restricted CMV epitopes. Both a matching HLA type and CMV infection were indicated by public TCR beta signatures.

General study points: Pooled public TCR beta family frequency picked out CMV carriers with the relevant HLA. Within the response measured ex vivo, HLA-C-restricted CMV-specific TCR beta clonotypes were dominant.

TCRdb re-derived calls from the reads in MiXCR, one entry per CDR3 protein. The table lists 40,000 to 55,000 distinct CDR3 sequences, roughly 20% of them singletons. Sequencing was performed on CD8+ T cells from cultured PBMCs, taken from culture after CMV antigen stimulation. The clonotype originates from a human donor in good health (CMV status not recorded). Some clones in this sample may be carry-over from other donors' samples.

The CDR3 is CASSYSGRRERGPAGELFF. CDR3 sequence (DNA): TGTGCCAGCAGTTACTCAGGTCGGCGCGAGCGGGGGCCAGCCGGGGAGCTGTTTTTT. This chain joins TRBV6-2 or TRBV6-3 and TRBJ2-2, with 8 bases fitting TRBD2. Germline V gene data show CDR1 as MNHEY and CDR2 as SVGEGT. Trimming cost V 0 bases and J 6 bases; bases outside gene matches: 15. This CDR3 has 19 amino acids.